This T cell receptor beta chain was recovered during a study of breast tumors, draining lymph nodes, adjacent tissues. TCRdb re-analysed the multiplex PCR reads in MiXCR, keeping a single row per CDR3 protein. Here the sample spans roughly 80,000 distinct CDR3 sequences, roughly a fifth being singletons. Turning to this clonotype: Its antigen is unknown.

General observations from the study: Tumors had less TCR diversity than lymph nodes, more than nontumor tissue. Findings are consistent with lymph node origin and intratumoral expansion of most tumor T cells. Tumor T cell lymph node origin was a supported hypothesis, not proven. Tumor and nontumor repertoires were significantly more similar in luminal-like than in basal-like breast cancer.

Germline lookup yields CDR1 GTSNPN and CDR2 SVGIG (reference sequence). The V gene lost 0 bases and the J gene lost 4 bases, with 14 bases spanning the gap. The CDR3 contains 15 residues. The lymph nodes were axillary draining lymph nodes from breast cancer patients. The sequence was obtained from a female donor with breast cancer. Some clones in this sample may be carry-over from other donors' samples. The sequencing input was axillary lymph node tissue. This sequence joins TRBV30 and TRBJ2-3; D not resolved. CDR3 nucleotide sequence: TGTGCCTGGAGTGTTGGGCAGGCTTTGGCAGATACGCAGTATTTT. Protein: CAWSVGQALADTQYF.